Listed here are 7 T cell receptor beta chains from one sample, sequenced in a study of blood T cell repertoires in COVID-19. The data were produced by immunoSEQ multiplex PCR, yet TCRdb's version contains in-frame clones alone and is incomplete. This table has some 700,000 clones, 85% to 90% appearing once. The material sequenced was peripheral blood. All receptors come from a woman under 30 with acute or convalescent COVID-19.

In its sample, this clone was seen once. The chain uses TRBV6-5 and TRBJ1-1; D is unresolved. Germline V gene data show CDR1 as MNHEY and CDR2 as SVGAGI. V was trimmed by 0 bases and J by 1 base, leaving 6 bases between them. CDR3 length: 14 amino acids. Here the CDR3 DNA reads TGTGCCAGCAGTTACTCGACAAGGAACACTGAAGCTTTCTTT. This gives the protein CASSYSTRNTEAFF.

This chain uses TRBV30 with TRBJ1-1; no clear D. V lost 0 bases and J 0 bases, leaving 8 bases between the germline ends. The CDR3 length is 14 residues. Germline-derived CDR1 and CDR2 are GTSNPN and SVGIG (reference sequence). CDR3 sequence reads: CAWSVMGLNTEAFF. DNA of the CDR3: TGTGCCTGGAGTGTAATGGGCCTGAACACTGAAGCTTTCTTT. Full variable domain (rest looked up from reference TRBV30 and TRBJ1-1): SQTIHQWPATLVQPVGSPLSLECTVEGTSNPNLYWYRQAAGRGLQLLFYSVGIGQISSEVPQNLSASRPQDRQFILSSKKLLLSDSGFYLCAWSVMGLNTEAFFGQGTRLTVV.

The gene calls are TRBV9 and TRBJ2-5; 7 positions agree with TRBD1. CDR3 length: 15 amino acids. Germline CDR1 is SGDLS and CDR2 is YYNGEE. V was clipped by 4 bases and J by 3 bases; unmatched bases: 9. CDR3 residues: CASSPGQVTKETQYF. Written as DNA, the CDR3 is TGTGCCAGCAGCCCTGGACAGGTCACTAAAGAGACCCAGTACTTC.

This chain uses TRBV5-1 with TRBJ1-2; D possibly corresponds to TRBD1 (5 bases). The CDR3 has 14 amino acids. Deletions cut 4 bases from V and 1 base from J, with 11 bases between. Germline V gene data show CDR1 as SGHRS and CDR2 as YFSETQ. The CDR3 nucleotides are TGCGCCAGCAGCCCTCCGGGGGTTAACTATGGCTACACCTTC. This translates into CASSPPGVNYGYTF.

The rearrangement uses TRBV29-1 and TRBJ2-1, with TRBD2 matching over 7 bases. This CDR3 spans 14 amino acids. CDR1 is SQVTM, CDR2 ANQGSEA, per germline. The J segment lost 5 bases and the V segment lost 7 bases, leaving 11 bases of the junction unmatched. The CDR3 nucleotides read TGCAGCGCGTTCTTAGCGGGCCCACACAATGAGCAGTTCTTC. Translated: CSAFLAGPHNEQFF.

This sequence joins TRBV9 and TRBJ1-3, with D hard to call. The CDR3 covers 13 residues. Trimming shortened V by 3 bases and J by 1 base, and 5 bases separated the two germline ends. Germline loops: CDR1 SGDLS, CDR2 YYNGEE. The CDR3 sequence is CASSAVSGNTIYF. The CDR3 DNA reads TGTGCCAGCAGCGCCGTGTCTGGAAACACCATATATTTT.

The rearrangement uses TRBV18 and TRBJ2-2, with 8 positions matching TRBD1. The CDR3 contains 16 residues. The germline V gene encodes CDR1 KGHSH and CDR2 LQKENI. Losses at the gene ends were 3 bases for V and 3 bases for J; bases not matched to a gene: 6. In DNA, the CDR3 is TGTGCCAGCTCACCTCAGGACAGGGTGCACACCGGGGAGCTGTTTTTT. Translated: CASSPQDRVHTGELFF.